This TCR beta chain was profiled in a study of blood T cell repertoires in COVID-19. Per the original methods: The assay estimated nucleated cells by amplifying reference gene primers. Produced via immunoSEQ multiplex PCR; TCRdb's table is partial and in-frame only. V and J calls and clone size are as listed in that table; D and trimming were resolved from the DNA. The sample records more than 150,000 clones, roughly four fifths being singletons. The TCR was taken from a woman aged 80 or older with COVID-19, enrolled during active disease. Sequencing used peripheral blood.

CDR3 protein: CASSADRGTGELFF. In DNA form, the CDR3 reads TGTGCCAGCAGTGCGGACCGGGGGACCGGGGAGCTGTTTTTT. V and J are TRBV6-4 and TRBJ2-2, with D tentatively TRBD2 (6 bases). The germline CDR1 and CDR2 sequences are MRHNA and SNTAGT. V lost 4 bases, J lost 5 bases, and 11 bases lay in between. The CDR3 is 14 residues long.